This is a list of T cell receptor beta chains from one sample in a study of shared clonotypes between healthy human individuals. Libraries were prepared by immunoSEQ multiplex PCR; TCRdb keeps only in-frame clonotypes and omits some of them. The data contain around 560,000 clones, roughly 96% of them singletons. The sample comprised naive CD8+ T cells sorted from blood. Every receptor here comes from a woman under 40 in good health. The CDR3 runs from the conserved cysteine through the conserved F or W. D genes are given only for firm matches. Expanded clones are given a class, and other clones once, few, many or no size at all.

j_gene: TRBJ1-1; abundance: -; v_gene: TRBV28; d_gene: -; CDR3nt: TGTGCCACCCAAGGTGGGACTCAGAACACTGAAGCTTTCTTT; CDR3aa: CATQGGTQNTEAFF
j_gene: TRBJ2-7; abundance: -; v_gene: TRBV10-1; d_gene: -; CDR3nt: TGCGCCAGCAGCCCGAGCTCCTACGAGCAGTACTTC; CDR3aa: CASSPSSYEQYF
j_gene: TRBJ2-7; abundance: -; v_gene: TRBV9; d_gene: TRBD1; CDR3nt: TGTGCCAGCAGCAAACGGGACAGTCTCGACGAGCAGTACTTC; CDR3aa: CASSKRDSLDEQYF
j_gene: TRBJ1-5; abundance: -; v_gene: TRBV23-1; d_gene: TRBD1; CDR3nt: TGCGCCAGCAGCCCTAAACAGACAGGGGTTGGCAATCAGCCCCAGCATTTT; CDR3aa: CASSPKQTGVGNQPQHF
j_gene: TRBJ2-7; abundance: -; v_gene: TRBV14; d_gene: TRBD2; CDR3nt: TGTGCCAGCAGCCAAGAGGCGGGACTAGTGGGCGGCGAGCAGTACTTC; CDR3aa: CASSQEAGLVGGEQYF
j_gene: TRBJ2-7; abundance: once; v_gene: TRBV28; d_gene: -; CDR3nt: TGTGCCAGCAGCTTTTACCCGGGTGGGATAGCCTACGAGCAGTACTTC; CDR3aa: CASSFYPGGIAYEQYF
j_gene: TRBJ1-2; abundance: -; v_gene: TRBV25-1; d_gene: TRBD1; CDR3nt: TGTGCCAGCACCTTGGGGCCCCAGGGGGACGGCTACACCTTC; CDR3aa: CASTLGPQGDGYTF
j_gene: TRBJ2-7; abundance: once; v_gene: TRBV29-1; d_gene: TRBD2; CDR3nt: TGCAGCGCGGGAGGGGGAGTGGGGTACGAGCAGTACTTC; CDR3aa: CSAGGGVGYEQYF
j_gene: TRBJ2-7; abundance: -; v_gene: TRBV7-8; d_gene: -; CDR3nt: TGTGCCAGCAGCAGCTGGGACATAGCCTACGAGCAGTACTTC; CDR3aa: CASSSWDIAYEQYF
j_gene: TRBJ2-7; abundance: -; v_gene: TRBV30; d_gene: -; CDR3nt: TGTGCCTGGAGGGGACCACTAGGCAAGGTACGCTCCTACGAGCAGTACTTC; CDR3aa: CAWRGPLGKVRSYEQYF
j_gene: TRBJ2-3; abundance: -; v_gene: TRBV5-1; d_gene: TRBD2; CDR3nt: TGCGCCAGCAGCCCGCGGACTAGCGGTACTAGCACAGATACGCAGTATTTT; CDR3aa: CASSPRTSGTSTDTQYF
j_gene: TRBJ2-1; abundance: -; v_gene: TRBV27; d_gene: -; CDR3nt: TGTGCCAGCATCTCAGGAACCTACAATGAGCAGTTCTTC; CDR3aa: CASISGTYNEQFF
j_gene: TRBJ2-7; abundance: -; v_gene: TRBV9; d_gene: TRBD2; CDR3nt: TGTGCCAGCAGCGTAGGACTAGCCTCCTACGAGCAGTACTTC; CDR3aa: CASSVGLASYEQYF
j_gene: TRBJ2-2; abundance: -; v_gene: TRBV4-2; d_gene: -; CDR3nt: TGTGCCAGCAGCCAAGCTCAGACTTCGAACACCGGGGAGCTGTTTTTT; CDR3aa: CASSQAQTSNTGELFF
j_gene: TRBJ1-2; abundance: -; v_gene: TRBV11-2; d_gene: -; CDR3nt: TGTGCCAGCAGCGAGGACCAGGGGAACTTCTATGGCTACACCTTC; CDR3aa: CASSEDQGNFYGYTF
j_gene: TRBJ2-7; abundance: -; v_gene: TRBV13; d_gene: -; CDR3nt: TGTGCCAGCAGCTTATTGGGGGCGGGCGAGCAGTACTTC; CDR3aa: CASSLLGAGEQYF
j_gene: TRBJ2-2; abundance: -; v_gene: TRBV4-1; d_gene: TRBD1; CDR3nt: TGCGCCAGCAGCCAGGGACAGGGGAACGGGGAGCTGTTTTTT; CDR3aa: CASSQGQGNGELFF
j_gene: TRBJ2-7; abundance: -; v_gene: TRBV11-2; d_gene: -; CDR3nt: TGTGCCAGCAGCCTCCCCGTCCGTGCGAAACTCTACGAGCAGTACTTC; CDR3aa: CASSLPVRAKLYEQYF
j_gene: TRBJ1-5; abundance: -; v_gene: TRBV19; d_gene: -; CDR3nt: TGTGCCAGTAGTATCGCGGGGAATCAGCCCCAGCATTTT; CDR3aa: CASSIAGNQPQHF
j_gene: TRBJ2-7; abundance: once; v_gene: TRBV7-9; d_gene: -; CDR3nt: TGTGCCAGCAGCGTCGTAGATTCCAGCTACGAGCAGTACTTC; CDR3aa: CASSVVDSSYEQYF
j_gene: TRBJ1-5; abundance: -; v_gene: TRBV19; d_gene: -; CDR3nt: TGTGCCAGTAGTATAGAAGATTTTAGCAATCAGCCCCAGCATTTT; CDR3aa: CASSIEDFSNQPQHF
j_gene: TRBJ1-4; abundance: -; v_gene: TRBV2; d_gene: -; CDR3nt: TGTGCCAGCAAGGTATCCGCAACTAATGAAAAACTGTTTTTT; CDR3aa: CASKVSATNEKLFF
j_gene: TRBJ1-5; abundance: -; v_gene: TRBV19; d_gene: -; CDR3nt: TGTGCCAGTAGTATAGACACCCTTAGCAATCAGCCCCAGCATTTT; CDR3aa: CASSIDTLSNQPQHF
j_gene: TRBJ2-7; abundance: -; v_gene: TRBV27; d_gene: -; CDR3nt: TGTGCCAGCAGCGGGGCCCACGAGCAGTACTTC; CDR3aa: CASSGAHEQYF
j_gene: TRBJ2-7; abundance: -; v_gene: TRBV27; d_gene: TRBD1; CDR3nt: TGTGCCAGCAGTTTGGGGACAGGGACTGGCGAGCAGTACTTC; CDR3aa: CASSLGTGTGEQYF
j_gene: TRBJ1-5; abundance: -; v_gene: TRBV4-1; d_gene: -; CDR3nt: TGCGCCAGCAGCCTACGAGAACCTCACGGCACTTATAGCAATCAGCCCCAGCATTTT; CDR3aa: CASSLREPHGTYSNQPQHF
j_gene: TRBJ2-7; abundance: -; v_gene: TRBV11-2; d_gene: TRBD1; CDR3nt: TGTGCCAGCAGTCCCCGGGACAGGTACTACGAGCAGTACTTC; CDR3aa: CASSPRDRYYEQYF
j_gene: TRBJ1-1; abundance: -; v_gene: TRBV27; d_gene: -; CDR3nt: TGTGCCAGCAGTTTCCGCGGGCCAGGACACACTGAAGCTTTCTTT; CDR3aa: CASSFRGPGHTEAFF
j_gene: TRBJ2-3; abundance: once; v_gene: TRBV5-5; d_gene: -; CDR3nt: TGTGCCAGCCATTCTACAGAGGGCATCGGCACAGATACGCAGTATTTT; CDR3aa: CASHSTEGIGTDTQYF
j_gene: TRBJ2-3; abundance: -; v_gene: TRBV5-1; d_gene: TRBD1; CDR3nt: TGCGCCAGCAGCTTGTCCAGGGGGCGCACAGATACGCAGTATTTT; CDR3aa: CASSLSRGRTDTQYF
j_gene: TRBJ2-3; abundance: -; v_gene: TRBV28; d_gene: -; CDR3nt: TGTGCCAGCAGTTACGACAGCCCTAGCACAGATACGCAGTATTTT; CDR3aa: CASSYDSPSTDTQYF
j_gene: TRBJ2-1; abundance: -; v_gene: TRBV7-2; d_gene: TRBD1; CDR3nt: TGTGCCAGCAGCTTAGGGACAGGCCTAAATGAGCAGTTCTTC; CDR3aa: CASSLGTGLNEQFF
j_gene: TRBJ2-7; abundance: -; v_gene: TRBV11-2; d_gene: -; CDR3nt: TGTGCCAGCAGCCCCGGAACCCCTCCGGAGCAGTACTTC; CDR3aa: CASSPGTPPEQYF